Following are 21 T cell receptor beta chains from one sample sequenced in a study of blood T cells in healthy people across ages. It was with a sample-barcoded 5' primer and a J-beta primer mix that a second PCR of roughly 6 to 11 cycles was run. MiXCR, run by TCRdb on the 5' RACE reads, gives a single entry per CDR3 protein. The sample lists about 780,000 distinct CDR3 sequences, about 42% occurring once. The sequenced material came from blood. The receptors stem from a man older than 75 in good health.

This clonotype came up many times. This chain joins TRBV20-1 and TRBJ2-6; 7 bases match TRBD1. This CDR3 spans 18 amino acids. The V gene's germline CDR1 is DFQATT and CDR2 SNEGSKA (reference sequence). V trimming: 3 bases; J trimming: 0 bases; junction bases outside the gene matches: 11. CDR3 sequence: CSARDVRGGASGANVLTF. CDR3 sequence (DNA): TGCAGTGCTAGGGATGTGAGAGGGGGCGCCTCTGGGGCCAACGTCCTGACTTTC.

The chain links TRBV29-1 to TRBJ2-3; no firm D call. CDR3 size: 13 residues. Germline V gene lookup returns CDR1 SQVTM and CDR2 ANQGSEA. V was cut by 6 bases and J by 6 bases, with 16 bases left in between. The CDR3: CSVDMRPRDTQYF. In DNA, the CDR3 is TGCAGCGTCGACATGCGCCCACGGGATACGCAGTATTTT.

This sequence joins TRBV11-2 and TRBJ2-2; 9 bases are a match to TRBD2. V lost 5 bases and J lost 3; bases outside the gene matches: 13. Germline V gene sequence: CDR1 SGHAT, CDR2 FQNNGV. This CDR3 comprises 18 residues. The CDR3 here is CASSPPRLAEADTGELFF. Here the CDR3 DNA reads TGTGCCAGCAGCCCTCCCCGACTAGCGGAGGCGGACACCGGGGAGCTGTTTTTT.

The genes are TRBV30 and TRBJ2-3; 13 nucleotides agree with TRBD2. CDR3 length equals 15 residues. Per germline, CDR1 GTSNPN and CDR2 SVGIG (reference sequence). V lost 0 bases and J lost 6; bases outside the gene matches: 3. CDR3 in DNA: TGTGCCTGGAGTGTGGGACTAGCGGGATCTGATACGCAGTATTTT. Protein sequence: CAWSVGLAGSDTQYF.

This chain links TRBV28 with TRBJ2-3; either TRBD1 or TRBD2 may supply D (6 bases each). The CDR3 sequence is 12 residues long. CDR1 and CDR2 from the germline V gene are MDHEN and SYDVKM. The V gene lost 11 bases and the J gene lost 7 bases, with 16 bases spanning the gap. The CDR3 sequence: CASWGAAYTQYF. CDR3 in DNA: TGTGCCTCTTGGGGGGCTGCTTATACGCAGTATTTT.

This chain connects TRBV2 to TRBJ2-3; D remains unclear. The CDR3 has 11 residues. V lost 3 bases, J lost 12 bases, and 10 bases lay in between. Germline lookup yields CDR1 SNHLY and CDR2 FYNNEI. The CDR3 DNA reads TGTGCCAGCAGTGAGGGGATCCGTCAGTATTTT. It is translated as CASSEGIRQYF.

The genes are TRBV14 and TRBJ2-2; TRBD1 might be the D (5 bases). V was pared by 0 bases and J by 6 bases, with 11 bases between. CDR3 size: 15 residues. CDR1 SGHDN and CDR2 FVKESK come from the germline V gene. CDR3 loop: CASSQDLGLPGELFF. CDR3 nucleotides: TGTGCCAGCAGCCAAGATCTGGGGCTCCCCGGGGAGCTGTTTTTT.

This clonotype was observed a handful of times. DNA of the CDR3: TGTGCCAGCAGTGTTGACGGGAGCTCCTACAATGAGCAGTTCTTC. It is translated as CASSVDGSSYNEQFF. This chain links TRBV2 with TRBJ2-1; TRBD2 might be the D (6 bases). With 4 bases removed from V and 0 bases from J, the gap between germline ends came to 10 bases. The CDR3 runs 15 residues. Per germline, CDR1 SNHLY and CDR2 FYNNEI. The full variable domain, its missing parts supplied by reference TRBV2 and TRBJ2-1, is EPEVTQTPSHQVTQMGQEVILRCVPISNHLYFYWYRQILGQKVEFLVSFYNNEISEKSEIFDDQFSVERPDGSNFTLKIRSTKLEDSAMYFCASSVDGSSYNEQFFGPGTRLTVL.

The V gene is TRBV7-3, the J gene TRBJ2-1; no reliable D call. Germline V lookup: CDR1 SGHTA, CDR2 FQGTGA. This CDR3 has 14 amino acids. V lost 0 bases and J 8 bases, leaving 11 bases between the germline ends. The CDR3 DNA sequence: TGTGCCAGCAGCTTAACTTTTTCCAGTCATGAGCAGTTCTTC. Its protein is CASSLTFSSHEQFF.

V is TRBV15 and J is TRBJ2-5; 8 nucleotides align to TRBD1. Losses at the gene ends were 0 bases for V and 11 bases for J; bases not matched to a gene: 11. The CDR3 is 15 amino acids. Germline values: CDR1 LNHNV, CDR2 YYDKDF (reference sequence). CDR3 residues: CATSRDLAGGNEQYF. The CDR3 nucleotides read TGTGCCACCAGCAGAGATTTGGCAGGGGGCAATGAGCAGTACTTC.

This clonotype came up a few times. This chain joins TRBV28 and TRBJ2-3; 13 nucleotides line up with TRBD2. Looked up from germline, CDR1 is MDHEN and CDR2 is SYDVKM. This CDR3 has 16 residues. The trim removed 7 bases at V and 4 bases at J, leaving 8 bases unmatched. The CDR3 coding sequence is TGTGCCAGCATGGAACTAGCGGGAGGGCGCCCAGATACGCAGTATTTT. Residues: CASMELAGGRPDTQYF.

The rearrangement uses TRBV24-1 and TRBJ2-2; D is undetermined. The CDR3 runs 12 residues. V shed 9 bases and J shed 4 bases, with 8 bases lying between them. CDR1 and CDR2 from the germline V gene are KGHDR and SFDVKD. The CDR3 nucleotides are TGTGCCACCGACTCCACCACCGGGGAGCTGTTTTTT. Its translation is CATDSTTGELFF.

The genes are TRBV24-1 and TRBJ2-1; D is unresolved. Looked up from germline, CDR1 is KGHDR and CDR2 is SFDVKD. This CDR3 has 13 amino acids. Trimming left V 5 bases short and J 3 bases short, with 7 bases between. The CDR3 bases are TGTGCCACCAGTGGGCTACACTACAATGAGCAGTTCTTC. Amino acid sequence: CATSGLHYNEQFF.

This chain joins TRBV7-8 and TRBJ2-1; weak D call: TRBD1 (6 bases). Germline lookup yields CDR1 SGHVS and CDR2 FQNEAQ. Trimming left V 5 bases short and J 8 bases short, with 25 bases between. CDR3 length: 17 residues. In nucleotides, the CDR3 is TGTGCCAGCAGCCTATATTCCAACAGGGCAGAGAAGGATGAGCAGTTCTTC. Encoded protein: CASSLYSNRAEKDEQFF.

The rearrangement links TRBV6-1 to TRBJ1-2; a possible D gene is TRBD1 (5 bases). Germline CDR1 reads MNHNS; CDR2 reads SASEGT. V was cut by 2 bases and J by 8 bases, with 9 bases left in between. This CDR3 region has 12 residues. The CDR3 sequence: CASSEKAGGYTF. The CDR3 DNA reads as TGTGCCAGCAGTGAAAAGGCAGGGGGCTACACCTTC.

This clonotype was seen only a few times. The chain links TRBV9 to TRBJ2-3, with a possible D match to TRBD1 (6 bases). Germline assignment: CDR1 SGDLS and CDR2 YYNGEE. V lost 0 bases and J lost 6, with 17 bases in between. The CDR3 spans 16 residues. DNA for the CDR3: TGTGCCAGCAGCGTAGAGCTGACAGGTCGGTGGGATACGCAGTATTTT. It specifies CASSVELTGRWDTQYF.

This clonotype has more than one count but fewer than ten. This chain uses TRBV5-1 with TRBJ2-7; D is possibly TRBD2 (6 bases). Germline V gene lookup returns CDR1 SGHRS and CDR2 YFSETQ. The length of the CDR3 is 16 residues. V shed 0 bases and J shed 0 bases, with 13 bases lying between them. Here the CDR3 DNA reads TGCGCCAGCAGCTTGGTCACCGGGACTTCCTCCTACGAGCAGTACTTC. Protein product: CASSLVTGTSSYEQYF.

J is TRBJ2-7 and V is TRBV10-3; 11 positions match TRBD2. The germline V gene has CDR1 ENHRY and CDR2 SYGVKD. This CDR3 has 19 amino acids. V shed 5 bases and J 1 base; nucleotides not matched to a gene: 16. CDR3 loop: CAISPNTGTSGSGSYEQYF. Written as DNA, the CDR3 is TGTGCCATCAGTCCAAATACCGGGACTAGCGGCTCCGGATCCTACGAGCAGTACTTC.

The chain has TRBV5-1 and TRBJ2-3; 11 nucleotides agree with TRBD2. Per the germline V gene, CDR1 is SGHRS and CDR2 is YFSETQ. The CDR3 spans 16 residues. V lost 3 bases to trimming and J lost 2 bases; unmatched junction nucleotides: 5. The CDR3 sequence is CASSSVLAGDTDTQYF. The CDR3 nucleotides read TGCGCCAGCAGCTCTGTACTAGCGGGAGACACAGATACGCAGTATTTT.

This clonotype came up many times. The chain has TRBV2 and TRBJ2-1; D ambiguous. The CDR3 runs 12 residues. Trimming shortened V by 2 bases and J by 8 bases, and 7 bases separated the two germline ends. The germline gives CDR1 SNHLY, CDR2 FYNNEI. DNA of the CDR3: TGTGCCAGCAGTGAATCTTCTCATGAGCAGTTCTTC. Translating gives CASSESSHEQFF.

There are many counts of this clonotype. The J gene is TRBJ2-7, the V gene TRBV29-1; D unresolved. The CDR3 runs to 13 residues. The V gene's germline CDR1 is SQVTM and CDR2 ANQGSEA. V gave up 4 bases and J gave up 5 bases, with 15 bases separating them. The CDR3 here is CSVGTTSGNEQYF. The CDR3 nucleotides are TGCAGCGTTGGAACGACGTCCGGAAACGAGCAGTACTTC.